This T cell receptor (beta chain) was sequenced during a study of T cell responses to AZD1222 COVID-19 vaccine (dated by TCRdb to the early 2020s). In the study overall: Because spike-specific TCR depth and breadth did not differ between the two schedules, AZD1222 recipients who got a second dose at roughly 4 weeks were pooled with those who got a second dose at roughly 12 weeks. Trial participants were enrolled by age into 18-55, 56-69 and 70-plus year subgroups, with approximately 160, 26 and 62 TCR-sequenced participants respectively. TCR sequencing covered roughly 230 trial participants: 200 to 210 given two doses of AZD1222 and 26 given two doses of MenACWY control vaccine.

About this clone: The target of this receptor is not known. The input lacks base qualities; no much larger clone sits a single base away.

The junction shows trimming of 7 bases on V and 0 bases on J, plus 16 bases between the germline ends. CDR1 and CDR2, looked up from the germline V gene, are SNHLY and FYNNEI. The CDR3 runs 16 residues from the cysteine to the phenylalanine. Here the CDR3 DNA is all that survives: 48 bases in frame from base 1. The CDR3 regions of human TCRbeta chains were analyzed by immunosequencing. On the authors' methods: TCRs in the repertoires were matched against a reference library of SARS-CoV-2-specific TCRs that had been generated with the MIRA antigen-specificity platform. Breadth meant the fraction of unique TCRs that were SARS-CoV-2-associated, whereas depth meant the fraction of total T cells that were SARS-CoV-2-associated. Each spike-specific TCR was assigned to its reactive spike region and to a CD4 or CD8 class using the MIRA data. Log10-transformed breadth and depth values were compared by one-way ANOVA with Sidak's multiple comparisons tests. As stored in TCRdb, this immuneACCESS dataset retains in-frame rearrangements with V and J assigned. A fraction of the clones does not appear; measured against another copy, unresolved V genes explain less than half of the discrepancy, and the remainder lacks a known reason. V and J calls and clone size come straight from that table; D and trimming were deduced from the DNA. The sample table contains 130,000 to 150,000 clones; only one count was recorded for roughly 92% of them. Around 1.7% of the sample goes to the ten largest clones.

The intended sense of this specimen's time point label: baseline before first vaccination. Samples from vaccinated people were obtained from the UK trials COV001 and COV002, which included a single-blind randomized controlled phase 2/3 trial of AZD1222 (ChAdOx1 nCoV-19) in healthy adults. For TCRbeta chain sequencing, PBMC samples from trial participants were taken at day 0 and at day 28 after the second dose. Paper-wide results and their limitations: A significant rise in spike-specific TCR breadth and depth was observed after two AZD1222 doses relative to day 0 and relative to MenACWY recipients. Conclusions about previously exposed vaccinees are limited because only a handful of AZD1222 recipients were SARS-CoV-2 seropositive at baseline. In the small 56-69-year group, the increase in depth fell short of significance, most likely because of low power. Epitopes outside the regions mutated in the B.1.351 and B.1.1.7 variants were reportedly recognized by nearly half of the unique spike-specific TCRs. Participants were mostly white British and included more females than males, and it was suggested by the authors that clonal diversity may have been underestimated. CD4 TCRs associated with the vaccine covered the entire spike protein, and the dominant responses were in regions 160-218 and 743-854. Because no day 14 peak-response samples were available, repertoires were characterized only after the peak T cell response.

The sequence came from an adult in good health. This sequence uses TRBV2 and TRBJ1-5, with no confidently assigned D gene. Sequencing was performed on peripheral blood, taken on day 0 of AZD1222 vaccination. The CDR3 reads CASKKGNLYSNQPQHF. The DNA sequence follows: TGTGCCAGCAAGAAGGGAAACCTTTATAGCAATCAGCCCCAGCATTTT.